This T cell receptor beta chain was found in a study of immune characterization of retroperitoneal liposarcoma. One entry per CDR3 protein results from TCRdb running MiXCR on the PCR reads. The profile shows about 10,000 distinct CDR3 sequences, roughly 35% of them singletons. The length of the CDR3 is 15 residues. Trimming shortened V by 6 bases and J by 7 bases, and 19 bases separated the two germline ends. The V and J genes are TRBV12-3 or TRBV12-4 and TRBJ2-1; no clear D. The material sequenced was tumor tissue. This TCR was sampled from a female donor with retroperitoneal liposarcoma. The CDR3 loop reads CASRMIGVRWNEQFF. The CDR3 DNA reads as TGTGCCAGCAGGATGATTGGGGTTAGGTGGAATGAGCAGTTCTTC.